One sample yielded the 14 T cell receptor beta chains listed below, sequenced in a study of patients and donors after allogeneic stem cell transplantation. One entry per CDR3 protein results from TCRdb running MiXCR on the RT-PCR reads. The sample gives fewer than 180,000 distinct CDR3 sequences, over 35% of which show up once; roughly 52% is in the top ten. Sequenced material: blood, either unsorted or a sorted T cell fraction (not recorded which). Every receptor here comes from a human donor who was either an allogeneic HSCT recipient or a stem cell or donor lymphocyte infusion donor (not recorded which). It is not recorded whose cells these are; they may come from a transplant donor.

This clonotype was seen a few times. One junction end does not reproduce the germline sequence, and a read error may be involved. The CDR3, as DNA: TGCGCCAGCAGGTTGGACAGGTCCTATGGCTACACCTTC. It codes for CASRLDRSYGYTF. This rearrangement joins TRBV5-1 to TRBJ1-2; TRBD1 agrees at 7 bases. This CDR3 has 13 amino acids. Per the germline V gene, CDR1 is SGHRS and CDR2 is YFSETQ.

The genes are TRBV10-3 and TRBJ2-1, with TRBD2 as a possible D gene (6 bases). From germline, CDR1 is ENHRY and CDR2 SYGVKD. Between the trimmed V and J ends, which lost 2 bases and 1 base, there was a span of 12 bases. CDR3 length: 16 amino acids. The CDR3 DNA reads TGTGCCATCAGTGAGCAGAAGGAGGGGTCCTACAATGAGCAGTTCTTC. It translates to CAISEQKEGSYNEQFF.

In its sample, this clonotype was seen a few times. The J gene is TRBJ2-7, the V gene TRBV20-1; TRBD2 agrees at 14 bases. The CDR3 length is 16 residues. CDR1 and CDR2 from the germline V gene are DFQATT and SNEGSKA (reference sequence). After removal of 2 bases from V and 0 bases from J, the junction contained 3 bases not matched to a gene. In nucleotides, the CDR3 is TGCAGTGCTAGATCTGGGACTAGCGGGAGCTCCTACGAGCAGTACGTC. Its translation: CSARSGTSGSSYEQYV.

J is TRBJ1-1 and V is TRBV25-1; D gene unclear. Trimming removed 3 bases from V and 0 bases from J, with 14 bases in between. Germline V gene sequence: CDR1 MGHDK, CDR2 SYGVNS. The CDR3 is 16 amino acids. CDR3 region: CASSDHPDGVNTEAFF. The CDR3 coding sequence is TGTGCCAGCAGTGACCACCCCGACGGGGTGAACACTGAAGCTTTCTTT.

The chain uses TRBV12-3 or TRBV12-4 and TRBJ1-1; 10 bases line up with TRBD1. V was pared by 7 bases and J by 4 bases, with 6 bases of the junction left unmatched. This CDR3 is 14 amino acids long. The CDR3 protein is CASTRTGGRTEAFF. In nucleotides, the CDR3 is TGTGCCAGCACCCGGACAGGGGGGCGCACTGAAGCTTTCTTT.

V gene TRBV7-9 combines with J gene TRBJ1-2, with 10 nucleotides matching TRBD1. This CDR3 is 15 amino acids long. The V gene end was trimmed by 1 base and the J gene end by 5 bases; junction bases not matched to a gene: 4. In germline, CDR1 is SEHNR, CDR2 FQNEAQ (reference sequence). This CDR3 is CASSLGGTGAYGYTF. The CDR3 DNA is TGTGCCAGCAGCTTAGGAGGGACAGGGGCTTATGGCTACACCTTC.

This clonotype came up a few times. This chain connects TRBV12-3 or TRBV12-4 to TRBJ2-2; tentatively, D is TRBD2 (6 bases). The length of the CDR3 is 16 residues. The V end lost 3 bases, the J end lost 5 bases, and 16 bases lay between the germline ends. The CDR3 DNA follows: TGTGCCAGCAGTTTCGGGAGTTGGGGTGGGACCGGGGAGCTGTTTTTT. It codes for CASSFGSWGGTGELFF.

This chain links TRBV4-3 with TRBJ2-2, with 8 bases aligning to TRBD1. The CDR3 covers 16 residues. Per germline, CDR1 LGHNA and CDR2 YSLEER. J gave up 0 bases and V 3 bases, and 3 bases lay outside the gene matches. The CDR3 nucleotides are TGCGCCAGCAGCCACCACAGGGGGTCGAACACCGGGGAGCTGTTTTTT. Amino acid sequence: CASSHHRGSNTGELFF.

In its sample, this clonotype was seen a few times. V gene TRBV5-5 combines with J gene TRBJ1-4; possibly TRBD1 for D (5 bases). V was pared by 4 bases and J by 8 bases, with 15 bases between. Germline values: CDR1 SGHKS, CDR2 YYEKEE (reference sequence). CDR3 length: 14 amino acids. The CDR3: CASSTRGVQEKLFF. CDR3 DNA sequence: TGTGCCAGCAGCACAAGGGGAGTACAGGAAAAACTGTTTTTT. The variable domain in full, with the rest retrieved from reference TRBV5-5 and TRBJ1-4, is DAGVTQSPTHLIKTRGQQVTLRCSPISGHKSVSWYQQVLGQGPQFIFQYYEKEERGRGNFPDRFSARQFPNYSSELNVNALLLGDSALYLCASSTRGVQEKLFFGSGTQLSVL.

V gene TRBV29-1 combines with J gene TRBJ2-5; maybe TRBD2 (5 bases). The V end lost 6 bases, the J end lost 3 bases, and 17 bases lay between the germline ends. Germline V gene data show CDR1 as SQVTM and CDR2 as ANQGSEA. The CDR3 has 14 residues. The CDR3: CSVAPPSGKETQYF. In nucleotides, the CDR3 is TGCAGCGTGGCCCCACCAAGCGGCAAAGAGACCCAGTACTTC.

The V call is TRBV7-9, the J call TRBJ1-2; 7 bases match TRBD1. The CDR3 runs to 16 residues. Looked up from germline, CDR1 is SEHNR and CDR2 is FQNEAQ (reference sequence). Trimming removed 1 base from V and 4 bases from J; junction bases left unmatched: 9. The chain's CDR3 is CASSLDHKQGTYGYTF. In nucleotides, the CDR3 is TGTGCCAGCAGCTTAGACCATAAACAGGGGACCTATGGCTACACCTTC.

The rearrangement uses TRBV7-3 and TRBJ2-1; no clear D. This CDR3 is 12 amino acids long. Trimming took off 5 bases at V and 6 bases at J, with 8 bases between the two ends. CDR1 is SGHTA and CDR2 is FQGTGA in the germline V gene. The CDR3 here is CASSVIGNEQFF. The CDR3 region has the DNA TGTGCCAGCAGCGTCATAGGCAATGAGCAGTTCTTC.

This clonotype was counted ten times or more. This chain connects TRBV6-6 to TRBJ1-4, with no clear D. Trimming removed 5 bases from V and 5 bases from J, with 9 bases in between. Germline V gives CDR1 MNHNY, CDR2 SVGAGI (reference sequence). CDR3 size: 13 residues. In DNA form, the CDR3 reads TGTGCCAGCAGTGAGACGGAGAATGAAAAACTGTTTTTT. This translates into CASSETENEKLFF.

V gene TRBV25-1 combines with J gene TRBJ1-2; tentatively, D is TRBD1 (6 bases). The germline V and J ends were trimmed by 6 bases and 3 bases, with 8 bases remaining between them. The CDR3 spans 12 residues. Germline assignment: CDR1 MGHDK and CDR2 SYGVNS. CDR3 sequence reads: CASSGQYYGYTF. The CDR3 DNA follows: TGTGCCAGCAGCGGACAGTACTATGGCTACACCTTC.